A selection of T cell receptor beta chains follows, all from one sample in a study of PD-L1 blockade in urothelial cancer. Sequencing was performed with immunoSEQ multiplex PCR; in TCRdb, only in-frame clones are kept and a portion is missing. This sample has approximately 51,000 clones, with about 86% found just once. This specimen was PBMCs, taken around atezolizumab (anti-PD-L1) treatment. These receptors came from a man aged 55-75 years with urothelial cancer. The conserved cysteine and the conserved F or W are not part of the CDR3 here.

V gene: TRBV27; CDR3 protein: ASSRPGEQF
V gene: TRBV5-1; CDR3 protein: ASSYMGSGNGGYT
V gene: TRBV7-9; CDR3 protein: ASSKTGQYNQPQH
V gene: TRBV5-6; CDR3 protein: ASRKGQVNTGELF
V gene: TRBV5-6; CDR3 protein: ASSEEGASNEQF
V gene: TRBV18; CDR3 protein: ASSPPSPEGYGYT
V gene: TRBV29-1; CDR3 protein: SVTAGGGYEQY
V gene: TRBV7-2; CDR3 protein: ASRGGEKLF
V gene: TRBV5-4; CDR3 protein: ASSLRGSGNTIY
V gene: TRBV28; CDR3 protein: ASSLADYEQY
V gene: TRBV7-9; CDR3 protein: ASSLASGFQETQY
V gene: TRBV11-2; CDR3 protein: ASSPVLREGGELF